This TCR beta chain was identified during a study of patients and donors after allogeneic stem cell transplantation. Each CDR3 protein is one row after TCRdb ran MiXCR on the RT-PCR reads. Of approximately 200,000 distinct CDR3 sequences listed, around two fifths were seen once; the top ten hold approximately 10%. The germline CDR1 and CDR2 sequences are SGHTA and FQGNSA. Trimming left V 0 bases short and J 0 bases short, with 9 bases between. The CDR3 contains 16 residues. Sequencing used blood, either unsorted or a sorted T cell fraction (not recorded which). The receptor was isolated from a human donor who was either an allogeneic HSCT recipient or a stem cell or donor lymphocyte infusion donor (not recorded which). It is not recorded whose cells these are; they may come from a transplant donor. The rearrangement joins TRBV7-2 to TRBJ1-5; D remains ambiguous. Here the CDR3 DNA reads TGTGCCAGCAGCTTAGCGGCAGATAATAGCAATCAGCCCCAGCATTTT. Translating it yields CASSLAADNSNQPQHF.